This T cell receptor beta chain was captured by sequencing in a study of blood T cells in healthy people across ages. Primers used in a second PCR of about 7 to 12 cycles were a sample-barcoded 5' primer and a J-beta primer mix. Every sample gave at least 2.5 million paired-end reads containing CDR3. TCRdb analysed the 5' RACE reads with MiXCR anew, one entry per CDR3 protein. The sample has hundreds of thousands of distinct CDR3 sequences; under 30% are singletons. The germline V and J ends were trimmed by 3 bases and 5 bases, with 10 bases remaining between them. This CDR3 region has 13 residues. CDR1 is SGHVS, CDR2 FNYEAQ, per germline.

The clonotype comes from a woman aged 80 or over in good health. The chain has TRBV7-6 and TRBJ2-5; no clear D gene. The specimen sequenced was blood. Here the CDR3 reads CASSLGPRETQYF. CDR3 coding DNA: TGTGCCAGCAGCTTGGGCCCTCGGGAGACCCAGTACTTC.